This entry is about one T cell receptor beta chain. Its target is unknown. This entry belongs to a study of PD-1 blockade in classical Hodgkin lymphoma. The V end was cut by 3 bases, the J end by 5 bases, with 14 bases between. CDR3 length: 14 residues. Germline CDR1 LNHDA, CDR2 SQIVND (reference sequence). Broader study findings: Complete responders matched newly diagnosed patients in baseline diversity. As was reported, newly diagnosed patients showed lower baseline TCR diversity than healthy donors did. Why repertoires differed is undefined; disease activity or prior therapy possibly contributed.

This sample's time point: cycle 4 day 1 (C4D1), after about 6 weeks of nivolumab. Every one of the patients relapsed after autologous stem cell transplantation (brentuximab vedotin exposure was variable). Assay: immunoSEQ multiplex PCR; the TCRdb copy retains only in-frame clones and omits some. The sample lists around 50,000 clones, roughly 80% occurring once. The receptor was isolated from a human donor with classical Hodgkin lymphoma. Sequenced here: peripheral blood mononuclear cells (PBMCs), sampled before the fourth cycle of nivolumab. The chain combines TRBV19 with TRBJ2-7, with a tentative D call TRBD2 (5 bases). This chain's CDR3 is CASSILGDSDEQYF. CDR3 DNA: TGTGCCAGTAGTATCTTGGGAGATAGCGACGAGCAGTACTTC.